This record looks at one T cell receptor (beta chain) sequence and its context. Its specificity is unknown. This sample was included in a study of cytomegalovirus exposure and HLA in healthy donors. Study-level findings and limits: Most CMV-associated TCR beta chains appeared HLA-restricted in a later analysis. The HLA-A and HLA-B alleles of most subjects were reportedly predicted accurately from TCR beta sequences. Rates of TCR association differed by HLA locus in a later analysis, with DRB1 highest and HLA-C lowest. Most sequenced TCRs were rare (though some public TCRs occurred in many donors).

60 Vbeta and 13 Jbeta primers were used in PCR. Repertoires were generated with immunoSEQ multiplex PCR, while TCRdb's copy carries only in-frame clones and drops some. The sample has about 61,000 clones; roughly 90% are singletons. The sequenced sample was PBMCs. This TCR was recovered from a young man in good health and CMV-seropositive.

CDR3 sequence reads: CASRPGGTNTGELFF. CDR3 coding DNA: TGTGCCAGCAGGCCCGGGGGAACGAACACCGGGGAGCTGTTTTTT. V gene TRBV11-3 combines with J gene TRBJ2-2; D is perhaps TRBD2 (6 bases). The CDR3 contains 15 residues. Trimming took off 6 bases at V and 0 bases at J, with 11 bases between the two ends. CDR1 and CDR2 (germline): SGHNT, YENEEA.